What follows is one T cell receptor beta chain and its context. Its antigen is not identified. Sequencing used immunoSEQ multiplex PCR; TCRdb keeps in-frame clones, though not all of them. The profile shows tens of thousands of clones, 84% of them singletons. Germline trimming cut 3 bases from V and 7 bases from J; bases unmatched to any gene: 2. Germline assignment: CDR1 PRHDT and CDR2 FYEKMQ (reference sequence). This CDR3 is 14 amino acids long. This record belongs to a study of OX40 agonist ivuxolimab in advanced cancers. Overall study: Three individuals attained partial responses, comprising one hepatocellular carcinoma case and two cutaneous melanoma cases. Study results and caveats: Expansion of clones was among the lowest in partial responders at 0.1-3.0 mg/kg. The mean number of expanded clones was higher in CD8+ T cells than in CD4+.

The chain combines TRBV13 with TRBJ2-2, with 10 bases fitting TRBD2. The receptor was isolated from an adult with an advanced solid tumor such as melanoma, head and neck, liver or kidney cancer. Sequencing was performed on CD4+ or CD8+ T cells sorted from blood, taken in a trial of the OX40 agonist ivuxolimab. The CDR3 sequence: CASSFLAGDGELFF. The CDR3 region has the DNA TGTGCCAGCAGCTTTCTAGCGGGAGACGGGGAGCTGTTTTTT. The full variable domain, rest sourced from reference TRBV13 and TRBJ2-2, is AAGVIQSPRHLIKEKRETATLKCYPIPRHDTVYWYQQGPGQDPQFLISFYEKMQSDKGSIPDRFSAQQFSDYHSELNMSSLELGDSALYFCASSFLAGDGELFFGEGSRLTVL.